This TCR beta chain appears in the sequencing data of a study of T cell responses to AZD1222 COVID-19 vaccine. Findings and caveats of the study: Clonal diversity may have been underestimated, and the donors were mostly white British, with more females than males.

Germline CDR1 reads LGHNA; CDR2 reads YSLEER. V gave up 5 bases and J gave up 8 bases; unmatched junction bases: 10. The CDR3 covers 16 residues. A remark on this clone: The antigen remains undetermined.

TCRdb keeps only in-frame clones here, not all; method: immunoSEQ multiplex PCR. The repertoire holds around 130,000 clones, with around 87% as singletons. This material consisted of peripheral blood, taken on day 0 of AZD1222 vaccination. The chain employs TRBV4-3 and TRBJ1-4; 11 nucleotides align to TRBD1. The clonotype was recovered from an adult in good health. The DNA for the CDR3 is TGCGCCAGCAGCTCGCCCCGGACAGGGGGCTTAGAAAAACTGTTTTTT. Translated, it gives CASSSPRTGGLEKLFF.